A single sample gave rise to the 15 T cell receptor beta chains below, sequenced in a study of tumor-infiltrating lymphocytes in localized non-small cell lung cancer. Here immunoSEQ multiplex PCR was the method, and the copy in TCRdb shows in-frame clones only, minus some. The sample lists about 16,000 clones; roughly 79% were seen once. The sequenced sample consisted of lung tumor tissue. The receptor set was obtained from a human donor with non-small cell lung cancer.

This rearrangement joins TRBV5-1 to TRBJ1-3, with 11 bases matching TRBD1. Per the germline V gene, CDR1 is SGHRS and CDR2 is YFSETQ. The CDR3 has 15 residues. With V trimmed by 2 bases and J by 4 bases, 2 bases remained unmatched. The CDR3 nucleotides are TGCGCCAGCAGCTTTGGACAGGGGGCGGGAAACACCATATATTTT. It translates to CASSFGQGAGNTIYF.

The gene calls are TRBV5-6 and TRBJ1-1; D not certain. This CDR3 contains 13 residues. Trimming removed 1 base from V and 0 bases from J, with 4 bases in between. In germline, CDR1 is SGHDT, CDR2 YYEEEE. The CDR3 DNA reads as TGTGCCAGCAGCTTGATTATGAACACTGAAGCTTTCTTT. Encoded protein: CASSLIMNTEAFF. The entire variable domain, with the rest obtained from reference TRBV5-6 and TRBJ1-1, is as follows: DAGVTQSPTHLIKTRGQQVTLRCSPKSGHDTVSWYQQALGQGPQFIFQYYEEEERQRGNFPDRFSGHQFPNYSSELNVNALLLGDSALYLCASSLIMNTEAFFGQGTRLTVV.

This chain connects TRBV29-1 to TRBJ1-2; perhaps TRBD1 as D (5 bases). Germline CDR1 is SQVTM and CDR2 is ANQGSEA. Trimming removed 4 bases at V and 8 bases at J, with 11 bases between. This CDR3 spans 11 amino acids. CDR3 nucleotides: TGCAGCGTTGTGGGGGTCCGAGGCTACACCTTC. This translates into CSVVGVRGYTF.

The chain carries TRBV30 and TRBJ2-5; D may be TRBD1 (7 bases). V was shortened by 2 bases and J by 4 bases, with 17 bases between the two germline ends. From germline, CDR1 is GTSNPN and CDR2 SVGIG (reference sequence). CDR3 length: 15 residues. CDR3 DNA: TGTGCCTGGAGTACATTAAGACAGGGAGGAGAGACCCAGTACTTC. Protein product: CAWSTLRQGGETQYF.

This chain joins TRBV25-1 and TRBJ2-3, with D perhaps TRBD2 (5 bases). CDR3 length: 11 amino acids. Germline V gene sequence: CDR1 MGHDK, CDR2 SYGVNS. V dropped 7 bases and J dropped 11 bases, with 13 bases sitting between them. This CDR3 reads CASKGYGEQYF. In DNA form, the CDR3 reads TGTGCCAGCAAAGGGTACGGGGAGCAGTATTTT. Together with reference TRBV25-1 and TRBJ2-3, the CDR3 gives the full variable domain: EADIYQTPRYLVIGTGKKITLECSQTMGHDKMYWYQQDPGMELHLIHYSYGVNSTEKGDLSSESTVSRIRTEHFPLTLESARPSHTSQYLCASKGYGEQYFGPGTRLTVL.

The table lists this clone with a few counts. This CDR3 reads CASSLSGGRGDSPLHF. CDR3 DNA sequence: TGTGCCAGCAGTTTAAGCGGGGGGCGCGGAGATTCACCCCTCCACTTT. The chain combines TRBV28 with TRBJ1-6; possible D gene TRBD1, 6 bases. This CDR3 contains 16 residues. V was cut by 2 bases and J by 8 bases, with 16 bases left in between. The V gene's germline CDR1 is MDHEN and CDR2 SYDVKM.

The chain has TRBV6-5 and TRBJ1-2; TRBD1 matches at 9 bases. V lost 2 bases and J lost 8; bases outside the gene matches: 3. The CDR3 is 13 amino acids. Germline loops: CDR1 MNHEY, CDR2 SVGAGI. This CDR3 is CASSYRQGGGYTF. CDR3 bases: TGTGCCAGCAGTTACAGACAGGGGGGGGGCTACACCTTC.

The chain employs TRBV4-1 and TRBJ1-2, with 7 positions matching TRBD1. This CDR3 is built from 14 residues. The germline V gene has CDR1 MGHRA and CDR2 YSYEKL. V lost 2 bases, J lost 6 bases, and 6 bases stayed unmatched. In DNA form, the CDR3 reads TGCGCCAGCAGCCAATGGACAGGCTATCATGGCTACACCTTC. It specifies CASSQWTGYHGYTF.

The chain has TRBV6-1 and TRBJ2-7; D is tentatively TRBD1 or TRBD2 (6 bases each). V was cut by 7 bases and J by 4 bases, with 20 bases left in between. This CDR3 comprises 15 residues. Germline assignment: CDR1 MNHNS and CDR2 SASEGT. The CDR3 DNA is TGTGCCAGCATTCCCGACGGGGGCTCTAGGTACGAGCAGTACTTC. This sequence encodes CASIPDGGSRYEQYF.

J is TRBJ2-5 and V is TRBV2; D tentatively reads TRBD1 or TRBD2 (5 bases each). The germline CDR1 and CDR2 sequences are SNHLY and FYNNEI. This CDR3 contains 15 residues. The V end was cut by 4 bases, the J end by 4 bases, with 16 bases between. The CDR3 sequence is CASSVLEGWVETQYF. DNA of the CDR3: TGTGCCAGCAGTGTCCTAGAGGGGTGGGTAGAGACCCAGTACTTC.

A few counts support this clone. The rearrangement uses TRBV4-2 and TRBJ1-6; D is undetermined. CDR3 length equals 14 residues. Trimming took off 1 base at V and 7 bases at J, with 8 bases between the two ends. CDR1 and CDR2 from the germline V gene are LGHNA and YNFKEQ. The CDR3, as DNA: TGTGCCAGCAGCCAAGCGAGAGGAAATTCACCCCTCCACTTT. This translates into CASSQARGNSPLHF.

This clone came up a few times. The J gene is TRBJ2-7, the V gene TRBV18, with D maybe TRBD1 (5 bases). The germline gives CDR1 KGHSH, CDR2 LQKENI. Deletions cut 2 bases from V and 1 base from J, with 15 bases between. CDR3 length equals 16 residues. The CDR3 DNA sequence: TGTGCCAGCTCACCAGTCGATCGGGCAGGGTCCTACGAGCAGTACTTC. It yields the protein CASSPVDRAGSYEQYF. The full variable domain, completed using reference TRBV18 and TRBJ2-7, is NAGVMQNPRHLVRRRGQEARLRCSPMKGHSHVYWYRQLPEEGLKFMVYLQKENIIDESGMPKERFSAEFPKEGPSILRIQQVVRGDSAAYFCASSPVDRAGSYEQYFGPGTRLTVT.

This chain links TRBV4-1 with TRBJ1-1; 9 positions match TRBD1. Losses at the gene ends were 2 bases for V and 3 bases for J; bases not matched to a gene: 4. This CDR3 comprises 15 residues. Looked up from germline, CDR1 is MGHRA and CDR2 is YSYEKL. The CDR3 region is CASSQQQGAHTEAFF. DNA of the CDR3: TGCGCCAGCAGCCAACAACAGGGGGCCCACACTGAAGCTTTCTTT.

The V gene is TRBV18, the J gene TRBJ1-5, with D perhaps TRBD1 (5 bases). Germline loops: CDR1 KGHSH, CDR2 LQKENI. The CDR3 extends over 14 amino acids. Trimming cost V 3 bases and J 3 bases, with 9 bases left between them. CDR3 in DNA: TGTGCCAGCTCACCGACAGAGAACAATCAGCCCCAGCATTTT. This sequence encodes CASSPTENNQPQHF.

The V call is TRBV11-2, the J call TRBJ1-5; D is uncertain. The CDR3 runs 15 residues. V was clipped by 0 bases and J by 2 bases, with 8 bases between them. In germline, CDR1 is SGHAT, CDR2 FQNNGV. The DNA of the CDR3 is TGTGCCAGCAGCTTAGATCCAGGCCGCAATCAGCCCCAGCATTTT. This gives the protein CASSLDPGRNQPQHF.